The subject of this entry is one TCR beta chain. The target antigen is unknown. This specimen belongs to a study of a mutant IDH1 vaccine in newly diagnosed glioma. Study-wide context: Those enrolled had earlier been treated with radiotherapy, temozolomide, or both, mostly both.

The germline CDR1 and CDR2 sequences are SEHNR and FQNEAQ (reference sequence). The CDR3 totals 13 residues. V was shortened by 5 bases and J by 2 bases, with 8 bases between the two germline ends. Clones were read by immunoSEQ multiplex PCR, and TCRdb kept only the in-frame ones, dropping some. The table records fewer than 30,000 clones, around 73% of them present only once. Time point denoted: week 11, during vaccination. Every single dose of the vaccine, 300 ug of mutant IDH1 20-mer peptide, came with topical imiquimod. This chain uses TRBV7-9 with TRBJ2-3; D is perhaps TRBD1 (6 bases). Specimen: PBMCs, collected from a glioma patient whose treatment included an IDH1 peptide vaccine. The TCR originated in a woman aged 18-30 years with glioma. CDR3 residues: CASSRTVTDTQYF. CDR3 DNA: TGTGCCAGCAGCAGGACAGTCACAGATACGCAGTATTTT. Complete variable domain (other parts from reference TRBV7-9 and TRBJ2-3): DTGVSQNPRHKITKRGQNVTFRCDPISEHNRLYWYRQTLGQGPEFLTYFQNEAQLEKSRLLSDRFSAERPKGSFSTLEIQRTEQGDSAMYLCASSRTVTDTQYFGPGTRLTVL.